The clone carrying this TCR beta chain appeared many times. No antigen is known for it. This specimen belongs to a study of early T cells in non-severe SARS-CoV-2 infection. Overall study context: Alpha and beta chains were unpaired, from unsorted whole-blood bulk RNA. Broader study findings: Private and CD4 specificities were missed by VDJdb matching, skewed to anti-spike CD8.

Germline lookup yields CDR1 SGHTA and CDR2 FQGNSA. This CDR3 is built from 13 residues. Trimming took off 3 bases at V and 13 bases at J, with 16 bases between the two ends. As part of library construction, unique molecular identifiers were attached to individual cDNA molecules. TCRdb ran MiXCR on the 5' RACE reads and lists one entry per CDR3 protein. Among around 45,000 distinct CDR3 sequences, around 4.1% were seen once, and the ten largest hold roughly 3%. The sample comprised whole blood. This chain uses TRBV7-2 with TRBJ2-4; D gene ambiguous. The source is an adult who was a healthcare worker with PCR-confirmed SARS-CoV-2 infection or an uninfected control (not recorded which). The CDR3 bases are TGTGCCAGCAGCTTGCCCCCCAACCCACCGCAGTACTTC. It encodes CASSLPPNPPQYF.